The rows below give T cell receptor beta chains drawn from one sample of a study of T cells after yellow fever vaccination. TCRdb independently ran MiXCR on the 5' RACE reads; one entry per CDR3 protein. This sample carries some 670,000 distinct CDR3 sequences, about 12% of them seen once, and the ten largest clones take just under 15%. The sample here was PBMCs, taken on the day of the yellow fever booster vaccination. All receptors come from a young man who received the YFV17D yellow fever vaccine. Both conserved end residues are part of each CDR3. The order of the fields is clone size, J gene, D gene, V gene, CDR3 length, CDR3 DNA, CDR3 protein. A D gene is named only where the DNA matches it firmly. Part of the rows lack a size; the others show once, few, many or a class for expanded clones.

>.|TRBJ2-2|.|TRBV7-9|15
TGTGCCAGCAGCACAGGGATCGCGAACACCGGGGAGCTGTTTTTT
CASSTGIANTGELFF
>many|TRBJ2-1|.|TRBV6-4|15
TGTGCCAGCAGTGACGGTAGGAGTTCCTACAATGAGCAGTTCTTC
CASSDGRSSYNEQFF
>few|TRBJ2-1|.|TRBV20-1|14
TGCAGTGCTAGTAACGTATTCTCCTACAATGAGCAGTTCTTC
CSASNVFSYNEQFF
>few|TRBJ1-5|.|TRBV20-1|14
TGCAGTGCTAGAGTCGGTCTTAGCAATCAGCCCCAGCATTTT
CSARVGLSNQPQHF
>few|TRBJ2-5|.|TRBV7-8|13
TGTGCCAGCACCCTAGGAAGCCAAGAGACCCAGTACTTC
CASTLGSQETQYF
>.|TRBJ1-2|TRBD1|TRBV28|17
TGTGCCAGCAGTTTAGTAGGCTGGACAGGCGCTAACTATGGCTACACCTTC
CASSLVGWTGANYGYTF
>many|TRBJ2-7|.|TRBV7-2|13
TGTGCCAGCAGCTCGACGGGGATCTACGAGCAGTACTTC
CASSSTGIYEQYF
>many|TRBJ2-3|.|TRBV7-9|12
TGTGCCAGCAGTTCTACAGCAGATACGCAGTATTTT
CASSSTADTQYF
>few|TRBJ2-5|.|TRBV11-2|16
TGTGCCAGCAACCTTTTCCCTACCGGCTCCCAAGAGACCCAGTACTTC
CASNLFPTGSQETQYF
>many|TRBJ1-2|.|TRBV5-1|12
TGCGCCAGCAGCACCCAGGGCCCTGGCTACACCTTC
CASSTQGPGYTF
>.|TRBJ2-7|TRBD1|TRBV7-2|14
TGTGCCAGCAGACAGACAGGGGGCAGCTACGAGCAGTACTTC
CASRQTGGSYEQYF
>.|TRBJ2-2|TRBD2|TRBV20-1|15
TGCAGTGCAAACATAGCGGGGGTGAACACCGGGGAGCTGTTTTTT
CSANIAGVNTGELFF
>.|TRBJ2-1|.|TRBV7-6|14
TGTGCCAGCAGCTTCAGGGGTGGGGTTAATGAGCAGTTCTTC
CASSFRGGVNEQFF
>few|TRBJ2-3|TRBD2|TRBV10-3|17
TGTGCCACCTACTGGCCCGGCGGAGCGGGAGAGGGAGATACGCAGTATTTT
CATYWPGGAGEGDTQYF
>.|TRBJ2-5|TRBD1|TRBV2|16
TGTGCCAGCCAAAAAGGGGTAGGGACAGTCCAAGAGACCCAGTACTTC
CASQKGVGTVQETQYF
>.|TRBJ1-2|.|TRBV21-1|15
TGTGCCAGCAGCAAAGCGGGACAGGGGAACTATGGCTACACCTTC
CASSKAGQGNYGYTF
>.|TRBJ2-7|.|TRBV24-1|14
TGTGCCACCAGTGATCCTGGACGAGGCTACGAGCAGTACTTC
CATSDPGRGYEQYF
>.|TRBJ1-1|TRBD1|TRBV27|14
TGTGCCAGCAGTTTATATACCGACAGGGTTGAAGCTTTCTTT
CASSLYTDRVEAFF
>few|TRBJ2-7|TRBD2|TRBV3-1|16
TGTGCCAGCAGCGATTCCCCTAGCGGGAGCTCCTACGAGCAGTACTTC
CASSDSPSGSSYEQYF
>many|TRBJ2-1|.|TRBV5-1|16
TGCGCCAGCAGCTTGGAGGGGAGTTTGGGTTACAATGAGCAGTTCTTC
CASSLEGSLGYNEQFF
>.|TRBJ1-1|TRBD1|TRBV19|13
TGTGCCAGTAGGACAGGGCTTTTGACTGAAGCTTTCTTT
CASRTGLLTEAFF
>many|TRBJ2-1|TRBD2|TRBV6-1|15
TGTGCCAGCAGCCGAACTAGCGGGAGTGGGAATGAGCAGTTCTTC
CASSRTSGSGNEQFF
>few|TRBJ1-4|.|TRBV20-1|14
TGCAGTGCTAGTCAGGAGGGGTGGGGTGAAAAACTGTTTTTT
CSASQEGWGEKLFF
>.|TRBJ2-7|.|TRBV29-1|13
TGCAGCGTTGAAACAGCCGGGAGCTACGAGCAGTACTTC
CSVETAGSYEQYF
>.|TRBJ2-5|TRBD1|TRBV20-1|14
TGCAGTGCTAGAGTGTCAGGGGGCTTTGAGACCCAGTACTTC
CSARVSGGFETQYF
>.|TRBJ2-7|.|TRBV12-3/TRBV12-4|13
TGTGCCAGCAGTTCTCACGGGGCCTACGAGCAGTACTTC
CASSSHGAYEQYF
>.|TRBJ1-5|TRBD1|TRBV7-9|13
TGTGCCAGCAGTAAAAACCAGGGGGGTGCCCAGCATTTT
CASSKNQGGAQHF